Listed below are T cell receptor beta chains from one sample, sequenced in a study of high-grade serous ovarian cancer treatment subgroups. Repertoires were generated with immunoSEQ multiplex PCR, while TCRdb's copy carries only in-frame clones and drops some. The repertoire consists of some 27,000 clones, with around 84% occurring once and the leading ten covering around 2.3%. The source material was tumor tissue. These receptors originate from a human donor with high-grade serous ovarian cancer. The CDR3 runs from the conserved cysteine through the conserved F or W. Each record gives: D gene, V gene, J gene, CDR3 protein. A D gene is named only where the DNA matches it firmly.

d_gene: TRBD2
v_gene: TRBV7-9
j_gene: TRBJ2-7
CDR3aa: CASSLAGGPGEQYF

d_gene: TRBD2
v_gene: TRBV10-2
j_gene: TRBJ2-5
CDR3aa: CASGLAGQETQYF

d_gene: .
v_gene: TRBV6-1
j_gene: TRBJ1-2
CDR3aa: CASSPSGEPGGYTF

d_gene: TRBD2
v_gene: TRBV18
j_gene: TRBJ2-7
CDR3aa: CASSPPDRTSGRLEQYF

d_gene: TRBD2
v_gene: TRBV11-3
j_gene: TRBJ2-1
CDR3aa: CASSPGTSGRGEQFF

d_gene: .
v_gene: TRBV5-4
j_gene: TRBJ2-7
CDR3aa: CASSLDRLEQYF

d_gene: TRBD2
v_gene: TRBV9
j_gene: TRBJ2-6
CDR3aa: CASSASGNLYSGANVLTF

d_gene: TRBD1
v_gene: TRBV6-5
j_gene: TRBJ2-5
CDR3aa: CATGLGQGETQYF

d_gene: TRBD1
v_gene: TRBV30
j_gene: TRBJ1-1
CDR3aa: CAWSKGARGQFTEAFF

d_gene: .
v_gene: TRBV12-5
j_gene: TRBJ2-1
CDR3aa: CASVSEGDERINEQFF

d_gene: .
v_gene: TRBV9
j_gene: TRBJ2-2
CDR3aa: CASSPRAGTGELFF

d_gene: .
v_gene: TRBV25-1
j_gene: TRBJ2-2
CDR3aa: CASSKGTGELFF

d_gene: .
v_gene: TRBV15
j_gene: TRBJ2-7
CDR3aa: CATSRDYAGEQYF

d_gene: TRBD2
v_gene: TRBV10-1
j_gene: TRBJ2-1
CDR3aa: CASSERVAGGPNEQFF

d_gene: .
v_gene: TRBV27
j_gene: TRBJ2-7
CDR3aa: CASSLFGVPYEQYF

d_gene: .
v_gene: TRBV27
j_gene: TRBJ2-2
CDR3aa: CASRSEAWVAGELFF

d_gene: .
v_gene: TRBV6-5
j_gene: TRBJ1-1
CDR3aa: CASSSPATTEAFF

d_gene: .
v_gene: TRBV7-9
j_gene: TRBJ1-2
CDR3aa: CASSLRGTRSYGYTF

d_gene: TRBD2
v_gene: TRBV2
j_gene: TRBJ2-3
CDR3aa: CASRYRTSDGDTQYF

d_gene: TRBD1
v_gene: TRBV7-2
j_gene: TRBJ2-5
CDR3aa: CASSRLGGWTPQETQYF

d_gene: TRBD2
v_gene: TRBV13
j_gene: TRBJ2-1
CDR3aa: CASRSGASGGAGEQFF

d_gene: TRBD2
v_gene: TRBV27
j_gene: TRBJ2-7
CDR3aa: CASSLYPSGTYEQYF

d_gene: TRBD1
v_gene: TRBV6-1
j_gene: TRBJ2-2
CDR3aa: CASSEAKGALTGELFF

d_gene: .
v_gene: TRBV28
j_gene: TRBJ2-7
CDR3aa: CASRRTGWSVEQYF

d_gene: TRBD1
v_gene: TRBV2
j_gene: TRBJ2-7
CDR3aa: CASSEDRTYEQYF

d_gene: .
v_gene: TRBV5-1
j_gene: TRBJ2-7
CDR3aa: CASSLAGIGSYEQYF

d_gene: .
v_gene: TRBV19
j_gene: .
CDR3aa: CASSITLSSASSYEQYF

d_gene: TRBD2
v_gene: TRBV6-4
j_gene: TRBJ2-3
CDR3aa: CASSDSGTSSTDTQYF

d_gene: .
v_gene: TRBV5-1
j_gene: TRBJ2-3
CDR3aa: CASSLARQQADTQYF

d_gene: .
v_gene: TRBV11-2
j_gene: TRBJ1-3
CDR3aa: CASSLGSGLGDAIYF

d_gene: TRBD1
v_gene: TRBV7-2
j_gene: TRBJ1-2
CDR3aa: CASRLQGVDYGYTF

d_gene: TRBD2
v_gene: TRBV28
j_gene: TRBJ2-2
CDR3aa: CASSHILAGPNTGELFF

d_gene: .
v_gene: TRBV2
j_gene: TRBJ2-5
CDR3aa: CASSLQVETQYF

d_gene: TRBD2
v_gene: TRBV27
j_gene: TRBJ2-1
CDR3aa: CASSFLAAFNEQFF

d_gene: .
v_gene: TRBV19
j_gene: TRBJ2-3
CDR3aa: CASSNVQGADTQYF

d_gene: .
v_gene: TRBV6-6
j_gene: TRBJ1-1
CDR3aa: CASSLRTEAFF

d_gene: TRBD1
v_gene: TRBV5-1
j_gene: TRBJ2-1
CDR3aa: CASSLQGYEQFF

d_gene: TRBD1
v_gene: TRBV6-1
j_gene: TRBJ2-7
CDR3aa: CASSETGVIYEQYF

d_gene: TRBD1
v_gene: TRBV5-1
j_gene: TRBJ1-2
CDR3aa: CASSLGTGENYGYTF

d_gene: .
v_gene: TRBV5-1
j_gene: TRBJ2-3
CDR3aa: CASSLSATIADTQYF